Listed below are T cell receptor beta chains from one sample, sequenced in a study of T cell responses to AZD1222 COVID-19 vaccine. Sequenced by immunoSEQ multiplex PCR; TCRdb stores in-frame clones only, minus some. Of some 150,000 clones detected, about 91% appear once; the ten largest clones hold 3% to 4%. The specimen comprised peripheral blood, sampled on day 0 of MenACWY control vaccination. The source of these receptors is an adult in good health. Each CDR3 is given with its conserved first and last residue. Fields, in order: CDR3 protein, CDR3 DNA, J gene, D gene, V gene, clone size. A D gene is named only where the DNA matches it firmly. Only part of the rows carry a size: once, few, many, or a class if the clone is expanded.

CDR3 protein: CATSDNGQGEYF; CDR3 DNA: TGTGCCACCAGTGATAACGGACAGGGCGAATACTTC; J gene: TRBJ2-7; D gene: TRBD1; V gene: TRBV24-1; clone size: few
CDR3 protein: CASTRTPLYEQYF; CDR3 DNA: TGTGCCAGCACTCGGACACCACTATACGAGCAGTACTTC; J gene: TRBJ2-7; D gene: .; V gene: TRBV28; clone size: .
CDR3 protein: CASLPGNTEAFF; CDR3 DNA: TGTGCCAGCCTTCCAGGGAACACTGAAGCTTTCTTT; J gene: TRBJ1-1; D gene: .; V gene: TRBV6-6; clone size: once
CDR3 protein: CASSKGQPNTEAFF; CDR3 DNA: TGTGCCAGTAGTAAGGGACAGCCCAACACTGAAGCTTTCTTT; J gene: TRBJ1-1; D gene: TRBD1; V gene: TRBV19; clone size: few
CDR3 protein: CASSSGQMNTEAFF; CDR3 DNA: TGTGCCAGCAGTTCAGGACAGATGAACACTGAAGCTTTCTTT; J gene: TRBJ1-1; D gene: .; V gene: TRBV27; clone size: .
CDR3 protein: CATRRDRNTEAFF; CDR3 DNA: TGTGCCACCCGGAGGGATCGAAACACTGAAGCTTTCTTT; J gene: TRBJ1-1; D gene: .; V gene: TRBV24-1; clone size: .
CDR3 protein: CASSLRGMNTEAFF; CDR3 DNA: TGCGCCAGCAGCTTACGGGGGATGAACACTGAAGCTTTCTTT; J gene: TRBJ1-1; D gene: .; V gene: TRBV5-1; clone size: .
CDR3 protein: CASSQEVGDTEAFF; CDR3 DNA: TGCGCCAGCAGCCAAGAGGTCGGGGACACTGAAGCTTTCTTT; J gene: TRBJ1-1; D gene: .; V gene: TRBV4-3; clone size: few
CDR3 protein: CASSLYQGETGELFF; CDR3 DNA: TGTGCCAGCAGTTTATATCAGGGAGAGACCGGGGAGCTGTTTTTT; J gene: TRBJ2-2; D gene: .; V gene: TRBV27; clone size: .
CDR3 protein: CSARVAKMFF; CDR3 DNA: TGCAGTGCTAGAGTAGCTAAAATGTTCTTC; J gene: TRBJ2-1; D gene: .; V gene: TRBV20-1; clone size: .
CDR3 protein: CASRITLGTGELFF; CDR3 DNA: TGTGCCAGCAGAATTACGTTGGGTACGGGGGAGCTGTTTTTT; J gene: TRBJ2-2; D gene: .; V gene: TRBV6-5; clone size: .
CDR3 protein: CASNDHLSVGHF; CDR3 DNA: TGTGCCAGCAACGACCACCTTAGCGTTGGGCATTTT; J gene: TRBJ1-5; D gene: .; V gene: TRBV6-5; clone size: once
CDR3 protein: CASSTGSTNEKLFF; CDR3 DNA: TGTGCCAGCTCAACAGGGTCAACTAATGAAAAACTGTTTTTT; J gene: TRBJ1-4; D gene: .; V gene: TRBV18; clone size: .
CDR3 protein: CAISALPGQGPDTEAFF; CDR3 DNA: TGTGCCATCAGTGCCCTCCCGGGACAGGGGCCGGACACTGAAGCTTTCTTT; J gene: TRBJ1-1; D gene: TRBD1; V gene: TRBV10-3; clone size: .
CDR3 protein: CASSWGPNEKLFF; CDR3 DNA: TGTGCCAGTAGTTGGGGCCCTAATGAAAAACTGTTTTTT; J gene: TRBJ1-4; D gene: .; V gene: TRBV19; clone size: .
CDR3 protein: CASSDRVETQYF; CDR3 DNA: TGTGCCAGCAGTGACAGGGTTGAGACCCAGTACTTC; J gene: TRBJ2-5; D gene: TRBD1; V gene: TRBV6-2/TRBV6-3; clone size: .
CDR3 protein: CASRPREQYPEAFF; CDR3 DNA: TGTGCCAGCAGGCCCCGGGAGCAGTACCCTGAAGCTTTCTTT; J gene: TRBJ1-1; D gene: .; V gene: TRBV28; clone size: .
CDR3 protein: CASSLGTGTANEKLFF; CDR3 DNA: TGCGCCAGCAGCCTGGGGACAGGGACGGCTAATGAAAAACTGTTTTTT; J gene: TRBJ1-4; D gene: TRBD1; V gene: TRBV4-3; clone size: .
CDR3 protein: CASSLQGSQPQHF; CDR3 DNA: TGTGCCAGCAGCTTGCAGGGGAGTCAGCCCCAGCATTTT; J gene: TRBJ1-5; D gene: .; V gene: TRBV5-4; clone size: .
CDR3 protein: CASSLGLMRGEKLFF; CDR3 DNA: TGTGCCAGCAGCTTGGGACTCATGAGGGGTGAAAAACTGTTTTTT; J gene: TRBJ1-4; D gene: .; V gene: TRBV5-6; clone size: .
CDR3 protein: CAISTGTGTTGELFF; CDR3 DNA: TGTGCCATTTCAACCGGGACAGGGACCACCGGGGAGCTGTTTTTT; J gene: TRBJ2-2; D gene: TRBD1; V gene: TRBV2; clone size: .
CDR3 protein: CSVVPQGYEQYF; CDR3 DNA: TGCAGCGTTGTGCCTCAGGGTTACGAGCAGTACTTC; J gene: TRBJ2-7; D gene: .; V gene: TRBV29-1; clone size: once
CDR3 protein: CATRGVDSNQPQHF; CDR3 DNA: TGTGCCACCCGGGGGGTGGATAGCAATCAGCCCCAGCATTTT; J gene: TRBJ1-5; D gene: .; V gene: TRBV10-3; clone size: .
CDR3 protein: CASTGNGNTEAFF; CDR3 DNA: TGTGCCAGTACAGGGAATGGGAACACTGAAGCTTTCTTT; J gene: TRBJ1-1; D gene: .; V gene: TRBV6-5; clone size: few
CDR3 protein: CATSDHLNGGSNEQFF; CDR3 DNA: TGTGCCACCAGTGACCACCTGAATGGGGGAAGCAATGAGCAGTTCTTC; J gene: TRBJ2-1; D gene: .; V gene: TRBV24-1; clone size: .
CDR3 protein: CASSRGARPSTDTQYF; CDR3 DNA: TGTGCCAGCAGCAGGGGGGCGAGACCGAGCACAGATACGCAGTATTTT; J gene: TRBJ2-3; D gene: .; V gene: TRBV6-2/TRBV6-3; clone size: .
CDR3 protein: CASSRRRNTEAFF; CDR3 DNA: TGTGCCAGCAGCCGGAGGAGGAACACTGAAGCTTTCTTT; J gene: TRBJ1-1; D gene: .; V gene: TRBV6-5; clone size: .
CDR3 protein: CASRVQTGNYGYTF; CDR3 DNA: TGCGCCAGCAGGGTCCAGACGGGTAACTATGGCTACACCTTC; J gene: TRBJ1-2; D gene: .; V gene: TRBV5-1; clone size: .
CDR3 protein: CASRDISTQQDYTF; CDR3 DNA: TGTGCCAGCAGGGACATCAGTACTCAGCAGGACTACACCTTC; J gene: TRBJ1-2; D gene: .; V gene: TRBV6-6; clone size: .
CDR3 protein: CASSHWDRGKGYTF; CDR3 DNA: TGTGCCAGCAGCCACTGGGACAGGGGAAAAGGCTACACCTTC; J gene: TRBJ1-2; D gene: TRBD1; V gene: TRBV3-1/TRBV3-2; clone size: .
CDR3 protein: CATRETANSAEAFF; CDR3 DNA: TGTGCCACCAGGGAGACGGCCAACTCCGCTGAAGCTTTCTTT; J gene: TRBJ1-1; D gene: .; V gene: TRBV24-1; clone size: .
CDR3 protein: CASSQEDGWRAVYNEQFF; CDR3 DNA: TGCGCCAGCAGCCAAGAAGACGGTTGGAGGGCAGTCTACAATGAGCAGTTCTTC; J gene: TRBJ2-1; D gene: .; V gene: TRBV4-3; clone size: .
CDR3 protein: CASSVSGQIPYGYTF; CDR3 DNA: TGTGCCAGTAGTGTCTCGGGACAGATACCTTATGGCTACACCTTC; J gene: TRBJ1-2; D gene: TRBD1; V gene: TRBV19; clone size: .
CDR3 protein: CASSGGRGGRTEAFF; CDR3 DNA: TGTGCCAGCAGCGGCGGGCGAGGGGGCAGAACTGAAGCTTTCTTT; J gene: TRBJ1-1; D gene: TRBD1; V gene: TRBV11-2; clone size: .
CDR3 protein: CASSYGKSVGASSYEQYF; CDR3 DNA: TGTGCCAGCAGTTACGGGAAAAGTGTAGGGGCGAGCTCCTACGAGCAGTACTTC; J gene: TRBJ2-7; D gene: .; V gene: TRBV6-2/TRBV6-3; clone size: .
CDR3 protein: CASSRMGSGRKEQFF; CDR3 DNA: TGTGCCAGCAGCCGCATGGGAAGCGGGAGGAAAGAGCAGTTCTTC; J gene: TRBJ2-1; D gene: TRBD2; V gene: TRBV5-5; clone size: .
CDR3 protein: CASTALAGGISGELFF; CDR3 DNA: TGTGCCAGTACCGCACTAGCGGGAGGGATTTCCGGGGAGCTGTTTTTT; J gene: TRBJ2-2; D gene: TRBD2; V gene: TRBV19; clone size: .
CDR3 protein: CASSLGESQYNEQFF; CDR3 DNA: TGCGCCAGCAGCTTAGGGGAATCTCAGTACAATGAGCAGTTCTTC; J gene: TRBJ2-1; D gene: .; V gene: TRBV5-1; clone size: .
CDR3 protein: CASSRQNSPLHF; CDR3 DNA: TGCGCCAGCAGTCGACAGAATTCACCCCTCCACTTT; J gene: TRBJ1-6; D gene: .; V gene: TRBV4-1; clone size: once
CDR3 protein: CASSITGYSNQPQHF; CDR3 DNA: TGTGCCAGTAGTATCACAGGGTATAGCAATCAGCCCCAGCATTTT; J gene: TRBJ1-5; D gene: .; V gene: TRBV19; clone size: .
CDR3 protein: CASSQQRLGGGEQFF; CDR3 DNA: TGTGCCAGCAGTCAACAAAGGTTAGGGGGAGGTGAGCAGTTCTTC; J gene: TRBJ2-1; D gene: .; V gene: TRBV7-8; clone size: .
CDR3 protein: CASSEWDRGAGELFF; CDR3 DNA: TGTGCCAGCAGTGAGTGGGACAGGGGAGCCGGGGAGCTGTTTTTT; J gene: TRBJ2-2; D gene: TRBD1; V gene: TRBV6-1; clone size: .
CDR3 protein: CATSRGIPRGVTDTQYF; CDR3 DNA: TGTGCCACCAGCAGAGGCATCCCGCGGGGGGTCACAGATACGCAGTATTTT; J gene: TRBJ2-3; D gene: TRBD2; V gene: TRBV15; clone size: .
CDR3 protein: CASSPTPTVVETQYF; CDR3 DNA: TGTGCCAGCTCACCTACTCCCACGGTGGTAGAGACCCAGTACTTC; J gene: TRBJ2-5; D gene: .; V gene: TRBV18; clone size: .
CDR3 protein: CASSLANEQFF; CDR3 DNA: TGCGCCAGCAGCCTCGCTAATGAGCAGTTCTTC; J gene: TRBJ2-1; D gene: .; V gene: TRBV4-3; clone size: .
CDR3 protein: CAWSVQGFSGYTF; CDR3 DNA: TGTGCCTGGAGTGTACAGGGGTTTTCGGGCTACACCTTC; J gene: TRBJ1-2; D gene: TRBD1; V gene: TRBV30; clone size: .
CDR3 protein: CASSRTSGRARNEQYF; CDR3 DNA: TGTGCCAGCAGCAGGACTAGCGGGAGGGCCAGGAACGAGCAGTACTTC; J gene: TRBJ2-7; D gene: TRBD2; V gene: TRBV7-8; clone size: once
CDR3 protein: CASSSGALNEKLFF; CDR3 DNA: TGTGCCAGCAGCTCGGGGGCTCTTAATGAAAAACTGTTTTTT; J gene: TRBJ1-4; D gene: .; V gene: TRBV7-9; clone size: .
CDR3 protein: CASSLIPSGRPVQYEQYF; CDR3 DNA: TGTGCCAGCAGCTTAATCCCCAGCGGGAGGCCTGTACAATACGAGCAGTACTTC; J gene: TRBJ2-7; D gene: TRBD2; V gene: TRBV7-2; clone size: .
CDR3 protein: CASSSTLGGKLGFF; CDR3 DNA: TGTGCCAGCAGTTCCACTTTAGGGGGGAAACTTGGGTTCTTC; J gene: TRBJ2-1; D gene: .; V gene: TRBV6-5; clone size: .